This T cell receptor beta chain originates from a study of blood T cell repertoires in COVID-19 (dated by TCRdb to 2018 to 2020). Describing the broader study: Samples from collaborators originated in the United States, Italy and Spain and spanned both the acute and convalescent phases of COVID-19. The prospective study material was composed of cDNA or gDNA derived from T cells, B-cell-depleted T cells, or PBMCs. Deeply sampled blood TCRbeta repertoires from subjects exposed to, actively infected with, or recovered from COVID-19 were included in the dataset. The repertoires were released in a freely available public database intended as a resource for research on the immune response to SARS-CoV-2. Samples were obtained from the ongoing ImmuneRACE study (first 160 participants) and from 1,000 to 1,500 subjects provided by 6 global collaborators. Sample metadata almost always included a de-identified subject ID, COVID-19 status, age in years and sex. Where HLA class I and class II types were available, the types were taken from metadata supplied by the sample provider, not from assay-based typing. Broad study findings and their caveats: The quantity of clinical and demographic metadata differed by source and by participant and was supplied without curation.

TCRbeta CDR3 regions were amplified from genomic DNA by means of the immunoSEQ Assay, a bias-controlled multiplex PCR. The study's own analysis went as follows. Within the assay, amplification of reference gene primers was used to estimate how many nucleated cells each sample contained. To quantify the absolute abundance of each unique TCRbeta CDR3 rearrangement, sequence reads were collapsed and filtered. Productive Simpson clonality was computed per sample as the square root of Simpson's diversity index over productive rearrangements. Imported from immuneACCESS, the table was reduced by TCRdb to in-frame sequences with V and J called. These copies leave out some clones; in studies compared against another copy, an unresolved V gene accounts for under half, and the cause of the remainder is not known. The V and J calls and the clone size are those of that table, but D and trimming were determined from the DNA. The sample table records 150,000 to 200,000 clones; around three quarters of these occur just once. The ten largest account for roughly 17% of the sample.

This clone was counted between two and nine times. Its cognate antigen has yet to be identified. Per-nucleotide qualities are absent, and no much larger clonotype sits a single base away. The collaborating institutions used their own protocols to collect whole blood in K2EDTA tubes. Collaborator samples were shipped for TCRbeta analysis as frozen whole blood, isolated PBMCs, or DNA extracted from either sample type. V sheds 10 bases and J sheds 9 bases, leaving 22 bases between their ends. The CDR1 and CDR2 encoded by the germline V gene (reference sequence) are MNHEY and SMNVEV. The CDR3 starts with the cysteine, ends with the phenylalanine, and has 14 residues. Kept here is only the CDR3 DNA, which spans 42 bases and is read in frame from base 1.

The sample comprised peripheral blood. This clonotype was sampled from a man aged 55 to 70 with active or convalescent COVID-19. The receptor chain draws on TRBV27 and TRBJ2-1, and perhaps TRBD2 as D gene, on 7 matching bases. For the CDR3, the sequence is CAIRRVRGGGEQFF. The DNA sequence follows: TGTGCCATCCGCCGGGTCCGAGGGGGGGGTGAGCAGTTCTTC.